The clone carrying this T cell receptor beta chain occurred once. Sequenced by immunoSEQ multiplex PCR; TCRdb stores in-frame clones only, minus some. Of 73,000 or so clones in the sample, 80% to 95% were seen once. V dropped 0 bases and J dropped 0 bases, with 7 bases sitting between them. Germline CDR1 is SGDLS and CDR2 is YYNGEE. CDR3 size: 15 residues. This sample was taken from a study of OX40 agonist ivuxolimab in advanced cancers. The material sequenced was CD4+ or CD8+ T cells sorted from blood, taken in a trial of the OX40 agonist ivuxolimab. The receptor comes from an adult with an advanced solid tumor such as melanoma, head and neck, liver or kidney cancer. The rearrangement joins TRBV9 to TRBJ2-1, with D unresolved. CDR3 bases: TGTGCCAGCAGCGTAGGGTGGGGCTCCTACAATGAGCAGTTCTTC. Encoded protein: CASSVGWGSYNEQFF.